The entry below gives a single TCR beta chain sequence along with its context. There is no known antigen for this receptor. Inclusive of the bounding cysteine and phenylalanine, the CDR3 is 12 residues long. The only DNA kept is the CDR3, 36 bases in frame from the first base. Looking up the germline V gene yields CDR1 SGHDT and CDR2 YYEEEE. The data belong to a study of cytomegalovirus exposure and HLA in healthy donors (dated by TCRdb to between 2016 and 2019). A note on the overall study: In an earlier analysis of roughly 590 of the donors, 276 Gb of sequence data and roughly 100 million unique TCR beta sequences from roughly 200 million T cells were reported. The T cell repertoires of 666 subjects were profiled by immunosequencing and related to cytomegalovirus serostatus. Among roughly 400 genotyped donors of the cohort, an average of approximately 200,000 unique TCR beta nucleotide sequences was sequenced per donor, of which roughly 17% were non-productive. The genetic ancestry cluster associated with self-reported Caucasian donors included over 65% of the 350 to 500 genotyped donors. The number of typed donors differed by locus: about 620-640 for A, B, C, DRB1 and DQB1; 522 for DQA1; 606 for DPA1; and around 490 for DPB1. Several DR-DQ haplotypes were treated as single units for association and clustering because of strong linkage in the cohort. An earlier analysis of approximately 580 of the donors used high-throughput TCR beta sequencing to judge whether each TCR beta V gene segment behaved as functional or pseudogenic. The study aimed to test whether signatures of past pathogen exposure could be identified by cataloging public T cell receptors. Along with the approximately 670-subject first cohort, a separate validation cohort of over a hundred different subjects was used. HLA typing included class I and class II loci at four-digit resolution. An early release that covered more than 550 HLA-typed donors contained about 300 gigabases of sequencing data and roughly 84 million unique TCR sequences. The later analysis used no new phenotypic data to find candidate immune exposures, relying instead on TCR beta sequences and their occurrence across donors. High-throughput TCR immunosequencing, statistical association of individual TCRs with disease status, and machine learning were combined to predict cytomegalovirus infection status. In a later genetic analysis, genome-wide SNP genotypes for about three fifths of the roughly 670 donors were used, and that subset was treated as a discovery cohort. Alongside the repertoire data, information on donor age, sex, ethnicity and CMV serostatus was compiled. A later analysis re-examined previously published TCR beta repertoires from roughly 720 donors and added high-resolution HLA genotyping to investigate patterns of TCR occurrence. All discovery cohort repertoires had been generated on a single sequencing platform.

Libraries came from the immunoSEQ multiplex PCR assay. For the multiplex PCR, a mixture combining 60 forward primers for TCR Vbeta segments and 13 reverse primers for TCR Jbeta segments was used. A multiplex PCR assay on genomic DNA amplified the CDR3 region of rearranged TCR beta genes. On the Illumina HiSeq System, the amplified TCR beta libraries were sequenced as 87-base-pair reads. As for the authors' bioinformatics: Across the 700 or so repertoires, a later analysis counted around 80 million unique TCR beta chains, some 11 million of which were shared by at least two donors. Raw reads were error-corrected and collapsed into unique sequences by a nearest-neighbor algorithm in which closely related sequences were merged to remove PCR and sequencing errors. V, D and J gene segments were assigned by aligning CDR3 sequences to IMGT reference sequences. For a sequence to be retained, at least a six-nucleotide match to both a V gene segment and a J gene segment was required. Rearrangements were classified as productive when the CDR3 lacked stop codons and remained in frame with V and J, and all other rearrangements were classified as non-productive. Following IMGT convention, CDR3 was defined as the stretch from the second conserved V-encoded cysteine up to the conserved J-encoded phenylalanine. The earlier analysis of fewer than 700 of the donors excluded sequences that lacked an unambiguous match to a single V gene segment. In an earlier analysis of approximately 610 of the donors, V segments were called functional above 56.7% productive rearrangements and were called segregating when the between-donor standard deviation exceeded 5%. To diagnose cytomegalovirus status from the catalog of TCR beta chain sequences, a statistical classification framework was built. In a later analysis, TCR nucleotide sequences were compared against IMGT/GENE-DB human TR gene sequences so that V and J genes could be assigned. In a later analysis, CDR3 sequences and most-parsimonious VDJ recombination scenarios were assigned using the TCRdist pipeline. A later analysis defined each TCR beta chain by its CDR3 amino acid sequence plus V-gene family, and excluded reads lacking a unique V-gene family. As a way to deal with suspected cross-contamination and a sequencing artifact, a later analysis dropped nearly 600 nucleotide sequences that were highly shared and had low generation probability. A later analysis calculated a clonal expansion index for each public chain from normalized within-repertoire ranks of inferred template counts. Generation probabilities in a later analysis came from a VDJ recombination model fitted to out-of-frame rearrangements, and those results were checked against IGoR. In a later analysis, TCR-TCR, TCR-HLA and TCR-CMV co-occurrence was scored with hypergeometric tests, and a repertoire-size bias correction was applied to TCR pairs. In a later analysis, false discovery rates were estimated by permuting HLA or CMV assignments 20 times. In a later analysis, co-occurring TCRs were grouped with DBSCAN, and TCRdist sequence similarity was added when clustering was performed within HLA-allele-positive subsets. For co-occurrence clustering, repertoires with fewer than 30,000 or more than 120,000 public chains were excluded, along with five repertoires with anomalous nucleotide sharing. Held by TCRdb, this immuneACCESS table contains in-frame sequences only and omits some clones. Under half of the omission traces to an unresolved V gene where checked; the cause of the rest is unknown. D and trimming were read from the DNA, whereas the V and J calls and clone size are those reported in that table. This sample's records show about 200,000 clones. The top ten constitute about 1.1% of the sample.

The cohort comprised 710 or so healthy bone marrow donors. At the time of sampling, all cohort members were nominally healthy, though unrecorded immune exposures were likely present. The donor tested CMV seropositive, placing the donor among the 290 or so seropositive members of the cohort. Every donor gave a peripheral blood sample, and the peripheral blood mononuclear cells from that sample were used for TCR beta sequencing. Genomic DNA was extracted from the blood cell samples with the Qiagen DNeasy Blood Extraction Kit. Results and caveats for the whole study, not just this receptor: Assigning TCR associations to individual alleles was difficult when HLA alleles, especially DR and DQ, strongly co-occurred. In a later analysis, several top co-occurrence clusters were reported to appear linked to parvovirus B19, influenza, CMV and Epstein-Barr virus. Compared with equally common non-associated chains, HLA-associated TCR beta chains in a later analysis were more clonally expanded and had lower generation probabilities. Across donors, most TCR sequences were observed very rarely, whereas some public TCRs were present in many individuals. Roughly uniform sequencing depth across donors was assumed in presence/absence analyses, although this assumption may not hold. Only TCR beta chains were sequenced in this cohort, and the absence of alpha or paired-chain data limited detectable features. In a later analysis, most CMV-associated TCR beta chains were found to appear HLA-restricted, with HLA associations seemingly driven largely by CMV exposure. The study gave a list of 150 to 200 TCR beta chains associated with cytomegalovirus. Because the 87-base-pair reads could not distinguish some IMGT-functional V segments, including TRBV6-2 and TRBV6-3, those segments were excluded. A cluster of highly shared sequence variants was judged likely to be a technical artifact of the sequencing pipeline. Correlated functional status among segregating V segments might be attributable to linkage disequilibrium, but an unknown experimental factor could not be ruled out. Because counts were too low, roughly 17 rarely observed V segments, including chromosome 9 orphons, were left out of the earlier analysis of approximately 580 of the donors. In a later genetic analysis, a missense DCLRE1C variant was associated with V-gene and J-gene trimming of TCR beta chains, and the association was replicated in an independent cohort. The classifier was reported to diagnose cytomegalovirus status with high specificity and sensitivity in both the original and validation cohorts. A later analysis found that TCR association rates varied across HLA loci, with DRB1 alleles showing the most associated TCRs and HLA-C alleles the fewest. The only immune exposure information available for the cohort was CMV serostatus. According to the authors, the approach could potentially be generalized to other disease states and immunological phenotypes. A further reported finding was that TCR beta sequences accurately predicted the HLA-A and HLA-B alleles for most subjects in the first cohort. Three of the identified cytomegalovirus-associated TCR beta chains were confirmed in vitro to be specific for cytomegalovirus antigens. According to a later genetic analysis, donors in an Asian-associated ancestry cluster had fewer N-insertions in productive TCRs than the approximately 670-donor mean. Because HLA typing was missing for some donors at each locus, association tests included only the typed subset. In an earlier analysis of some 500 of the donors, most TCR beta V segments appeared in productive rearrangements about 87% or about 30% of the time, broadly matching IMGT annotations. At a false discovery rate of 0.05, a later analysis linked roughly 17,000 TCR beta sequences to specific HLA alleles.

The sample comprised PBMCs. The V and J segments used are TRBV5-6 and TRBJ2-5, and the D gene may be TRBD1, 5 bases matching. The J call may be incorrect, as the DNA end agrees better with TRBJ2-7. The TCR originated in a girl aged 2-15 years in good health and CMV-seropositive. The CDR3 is CASSQGQYEQYF. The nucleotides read TGTGCCAGCAGCCAGGGTCAGTACGAGCAGTACTTC.